The 14 T cell receptor beta chains in this list originate from one sample, sequenced in a study of T cell changes during pregnancy in multiple sclerosis. The assay was immunoSEQ multiplex PCR, and TCRdb's table has in-frame clones only and misses some. This sample has tens of thousands of clones; over 85% occur once, and the top ten carry 2.5% to 4%. The sample consisted of CD8+ T cells from peripheral blood mononuclear cells, taken in the second trimester of pregnancy. The receptors come from a female donor with multiple sclerosis, enrolled in a pregnancy study.

Note on this clone: The sample holds other DNA sequences that translate to the same CDR3. The chain has TRBV19 and TRBJ2-1; D unresolved. CDR1 and CDR2 from the germline V gene are LNHDA and SQIVND (reference sequence). Trimming shortened V by 1 base and J by 0 bases, and 4 bases separated the two germline ends. This CDR3 is built from 14 residues. The CDR3 nucleotides read TGTGCCAGTAGTATAGGGAGCTCCTACAATGAGCAGTTCTTC. Amino acid sequence: CASSIGSSYNEQFF.

V is TRBV12-5 and J is TRBJ1-2, with 7 positions matching TRBD1. Germline trimming cut 7 bases from V and 2 bases from J; bases unmatched to any gene: 7. Germline CDR1 is LGHNT and CDR2 is FRNRAP. This CDR3 is 14 amino acids long. The CDR3 loop is CASEGQSTNYGYTF. The CDR3 coding sequence is TGTGCTAGTGAGGGACAGTCTACGAACTATGGCTACACCTTC.

V is TRBV27 and J is TRBJ2-3; maybe TRBD1 (6 bases). The CDR3 loop spans 15 amino acids. The V and J ends lost 6 bases and 6 bases respectively, with 19 bases between them. Germline lookup yields CDR1 MNHEY and CDR2 SMNVEV (reference sequence). The CDR3 loop reads CASRDLQQGGDTQYF. CDR3 nucleotide sequence: TGTGCCAGCAGAGATTTACAACAGGGCGGGGATACGCAGTATTTT.

The rearrangement uses TRBV9 and TRBJ2-5; D might be TRBD2 (5 bases). The better agreement between TRBJ2-7 and the DNA end casts doubt on the J call. The CDR3 totals 14 residues. Germline V lookup: CDR1 SGDLS, CDR2 YYNGEE. CDR3 in DNA: TGTGCCAGCAGCGTAGCCCCCGGGAACTACGAGCAGTACTTC. Translating it yields CASSVAPGNYEQYF.

The V gene is TRBV7-9, the J gene TRBJ2-3; D not resolved. The CDR3 consists of 12 residues. Germline CDR1 and CDR2: SEHNR and FQNEAQ (reference sequence). Deletions cut 8 bases from V and 4 bases from J, with 10 bases between. The chain's CDR3 is CASRLIPDTQYF. CDR3 coding DNA: TGTGCCAGCCGCCTAATTCCAGATACGCAGTATTTT.

The chain joins TRBV6-1 to TRBJ2-7; D possibly corresponds to TRBD2 (5 bases). The CDR3 is made up of 14 amino acids. Looked up from germline, CDR1 is MNHNS and CDR2 is SASEGT. The V end was cut by 6 bases, the J end by 1 base, with 13 bases between. The CDR3 region has the DNA TGTGCCAGCAGGGAGGTGACCACTTCCTACGAGCAGTACTTC. This gives the protein CASREVTTSYEQYF.

The chain recombines TRBV13 with TRBJ1-2; D remains unclear. CDR1 and CDR2 (germline): PRHDT, FYEKMQ (reference sequence). There are 14 residues in the CDR3. V lost 1 base to trimming and J lost 8 bases, with 14 bases between them. CDR3 residues: CASSLAGDISGYTF. The DNA for the CDR3 is TGTGCCAGCAGCTTAGCCGGGGATATTTCGGGCTACACCTTC. The complete variable domain, with remaining parts taken from reference TRBV13 and TRBJ1-2, reads AAGVIQSPRHLIKEKRETATLKCYPIPRHDTVYWYQQGPGQDPQFLISFYEKMQSDKGSIPDRFSAQQFSDYHSELNMSSLELGDSALYFCASSLAGDISGYTFGSGTRLTVV.

V usage is TRBV11-2 and J usage is TRBJ2-3; the match to TRBD2 covers 7 bases. The CDR3 runs to 14 residues. Germline assignment: CDR1 SGHAT and CDR2 FQNNGV. Trimming cost V 5 bases and J 1 base; bases outside gene matches: 3. CDR3 in amino acids: CASSPSGRTDTQYF. The CDR3 bases are TGTGCCAGCAGCCCTAGCGGCCGCACAGATACGCAGTATTTT.

CDR3 amino acids: CAWRGGSLNTGELFF. The CDR3 bases are TGTGCCTGGAGAGGGGGTAGTTTAAACACCGGGGAGCTGTTTTTT. The rearrangement links TRBV30 to TRBJ2-2; D is possibly TRBD1 (6 bases). The CDR3 length is 15 residues. V lost 3 bases and J 2 bases, leaving 13 bases between the germline ends. Per germline, CDR1 GTSNPN and CDR2 SVGIG (reference sequence).

The chain employs TRBV19 and TRBJ1-5; D perhaps matches TRBD1 (5 bases). Trimming removed 10 bases from V and 1 base from J, with 11 bases in between. This CDR3 is built from 13 residues. Germline CDR1 is LNHDA and CDR2 is SQIVND (reference sequence). In DNA, the CDR3 is TGTGCCACCGGGGGAGCGAGCAATCAGCCCCAGCATTTT. This gives the protein CATGGASNQPQHF. Using reference TRBV19 and TRBJ1-5 for the parts outside the CDR3, the full variable domain is DGGITQSPKYLFRKEGQNVTLSCEQNLNHDAMYWYRQDPGQGLRLIYYSQIVNDFQKGDIAEGYSVSREKKESFPLTVTSAQKNPTAFYLCATGGASNQPQHFGDGTRLSIL.

This chain connects TRBV28 to TRBJ1-1; D is possibly TRBD1 (6 bases). V lost 7 bases to trimming and J lost 1 base, with 10 bases between them. Germline CDR1 reads MDHEN; CDR2 reads SYDVKM. The CDR3 has 13 residues. The DNA of the CDR3 is TGTGCCAGCACCACAGGGAGGAACACTGAAGCTTTCTTT. Its protein product is CASTTGRNTEAFF.

The chain employs TRBV27 and TRBJ1-2; a weak D match, TRBD1 (6 bases). Trimming took off 3 bases at V and 6 bases at J, with 11 bases between the two ends. CDR1 and CDR2 from the germline V gene are MNHEY and SMNVEV (reference sequence). CDR3 size: 13 residues. The CDR3 DNA reads as TGTGCCAGCAGTTTCCAGGGGTTACATGGCTACACCTTC. It yields the protein CASSFQGLHGYTF.

The gene calls are TRBV27 and TRBJ1-5; D unresolved. Germline CDR1 and CDR2: MNHEY and SMNVEV (reference sequence). The CDR3 is made up of 13 amino acids. V lost 2 bases and J lost 3, with 5 bases in between. The CDR3 is CASSLMYNQPQHF. CDR3 DNA sequence: TGTGCCAGCAGTTTAATGTACAATCAGCCCCAGCATTTT.

This clone was counted a single time. V is TRBV28 and J is TRBJ1-5, with D maybe TRBD1 (5 bases). The CDR3 is 14 amino acids. Looked up from germline, CDR1 is MDHEN and CDR2 is SYDVKM. V shed 3 bases and J shed 2 bases, with 8 bases lying between them. As DNA, the CDR3 is TGTGCCAGCAGTTTCCGGGGGGGCAATCAGCCCCAGCATTTT. This translates into CASSFRGGNQPQHF.